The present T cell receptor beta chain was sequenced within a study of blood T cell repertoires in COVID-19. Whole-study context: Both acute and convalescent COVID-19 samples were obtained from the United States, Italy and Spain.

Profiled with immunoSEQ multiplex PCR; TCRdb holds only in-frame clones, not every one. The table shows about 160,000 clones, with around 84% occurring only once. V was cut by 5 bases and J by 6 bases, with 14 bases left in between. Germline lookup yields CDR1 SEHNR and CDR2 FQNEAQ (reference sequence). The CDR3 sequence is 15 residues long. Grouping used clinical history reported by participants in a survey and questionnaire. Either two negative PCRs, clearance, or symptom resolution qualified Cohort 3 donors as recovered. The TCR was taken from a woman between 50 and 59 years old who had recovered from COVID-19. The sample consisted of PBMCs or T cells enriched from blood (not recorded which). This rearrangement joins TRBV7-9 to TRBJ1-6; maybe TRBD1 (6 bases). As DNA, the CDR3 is TGTGCCAGCAGCCTATCCACAGGGAGTAATTCACCCCTCCACTTT. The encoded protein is CASSLSTGSNSPLHF.